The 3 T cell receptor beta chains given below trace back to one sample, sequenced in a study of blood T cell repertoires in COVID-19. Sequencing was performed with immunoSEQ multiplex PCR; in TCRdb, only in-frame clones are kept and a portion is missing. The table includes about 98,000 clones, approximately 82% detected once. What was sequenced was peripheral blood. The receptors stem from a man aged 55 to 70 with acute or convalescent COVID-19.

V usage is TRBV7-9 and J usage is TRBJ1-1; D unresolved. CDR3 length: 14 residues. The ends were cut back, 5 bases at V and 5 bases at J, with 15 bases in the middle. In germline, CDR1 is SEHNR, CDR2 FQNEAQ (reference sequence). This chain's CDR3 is CASSMRVGGTEAFF. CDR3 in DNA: TGTGCCAGCAGCATGAGGGTCGGTGGGACTGAAGCTTTCTTT.

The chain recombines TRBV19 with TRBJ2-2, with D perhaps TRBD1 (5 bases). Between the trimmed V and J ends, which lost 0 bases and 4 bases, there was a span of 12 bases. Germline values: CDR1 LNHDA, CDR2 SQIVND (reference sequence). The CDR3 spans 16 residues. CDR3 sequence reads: CASSIDGARSTGELFF. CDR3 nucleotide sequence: TGTGCCAGTAGTATAGATGGGGCGAGGAGCACCGGGGAGCTGTTTTTT.

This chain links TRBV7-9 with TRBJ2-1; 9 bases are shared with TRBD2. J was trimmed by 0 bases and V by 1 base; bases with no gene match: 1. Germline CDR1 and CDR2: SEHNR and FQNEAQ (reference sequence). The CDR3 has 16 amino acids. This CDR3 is CASSLGSGSSYNEQFF. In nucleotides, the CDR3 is TGTGCCAGCAGCTTAGGTAGCGGGAGCTCCTACAATGAGCAGTTCTTC.